A selection of T cell receptor beta chains follows, all from one sample in a study of vaccination effects on CD4 cells after COVID-19. Here immunoSEQ multiplex PCR was the method, and the copy in TCRdb shows in-frame clones only, minus some. Seen here are around 63,000 clones, about 71% observed once, and the top ten hold 3% to 4%. Their target antigens are unknown. Sequences were derived from CD4+ T cells from PBMCs cultured with HCoV-OC43 spike peptides, sampled before COVID-19 vaccination. These receptors were obtained from a human donor who received a COVID-19 vaccine. Each CDR3 is given with its conserved first and last residue. The D gene is left open where the match is weak. The size entry is marked missing in some rows and otherwise reads once, few, many or a size class.

TGTGCCAGCAGCGTAACCGGGGGGGCTCCTTACAATGAGCAGTTCTTC,CASSVTGGAPYNEQFF,TRBV9,NA,16,TRBD2,TRBJ2-1
TGTGCCAGCAGCCCAAGAGGAGAGGAGCAGGGGAGGTCTGGGGCCAACGTCCTGACTTTC,CASSPRGEEQGRSGANVLTF,TRBV14,NA,20,NA,TRBJ2-6
TGTGCCAGCAGTTTTTTGGGGAATAACTATGGCTACACCTTC,CASSFLGNNYGYTF,TRBV27,NA,14,NA,TRBJ1-2
TGTGCCACCAGTGATTTGTATATAACACTTGCGAACACCGGGGAGCTGTTTTTT,CATSDLYITLANTGELFF,TRBV24-1,NA,18,NA,TRBJ2-2
TGTGCCAGCCGCAAGATTGGGAGTCAGGCTGAAGCTTTCTTT,CASRKIGSQAEAFF,TRBV3-1/TRBV3-2,NA,14,NA,TRBJ1-1
TGCAGTGCTAGTGCCGCCGCGGACAATAGCAATCAGCCCCAGCATTTT,CSASAAADNSNQPQHF,TRBV20-1,NA,16,NA,TRBJ1-5
TGTGCCAGCAGCCAAGTTTCTAGCGGGGGGCCTAGTGCTACAGATACGCAGTATTTT,CASSQVSSGGPSATDTQYF,TRBV4-2,NA,19,TRBD2,TRBJ2-3
TGTGCCAGCAGCTATCCGGGACAGGGGTCGAAGAACTATGGCTACACCTTC,CASSYPGQGSKNYGYTF,TRBV28,NA,17,TRBD1,TRBJ1-2
TGTGCCAGCAGTTTCGGGACAGTTGAAGCTTTCTTT,CASSFGTVEAFF,TRBV12-3/TRBV12-4,few,12,TRBD1,TRBJ1-1
TGTGCCAGCAGCATACAGGGGTTAGGGAACATTCAGTACTTC,CASSIQGLGNIQYF,TRBV7-9,NA,14,TRBD1,TRBJ2-4
TGTGCCAGCAGCCCACAGGGGATCCCCTACAATGAGCAGTTCTTC,CASSPQGIPYNEQFF,TRBV9,NA,15,TRBD1,TRBJ2-1
TGTGCCAGCCAGACAGGATTGAATAATTCACCCCTCCACTTT,CASQTGLNNSPLHF,TRBV19,few,14,NA,TRBJ1-6
TGTGCCAGCACCCTAGGGCGACAAGAGACCCAGTACTTC,CASTLGRQETQYF,TRBV6-6,NA,13,NA,TRBJ2-5
TGTGCCAGCAGGTCTTTAGCAAACACTGAAGCTTTCTTT,CASRSLANTEAFF,TRBV5-4,NA,13,NA,TRBJ1-1
TGCGCCAGCAGCCAAGATCGGGTTAGCTATGGCTACACCTTC,CASSQDRVSYGYTF,TRBV4-3,NA,14,NA,TRBJ1-2
TGTGCCAGCAGCTTCGGACAGGGGAGGACAGATACGCAGTATTTT,CASSFGQGRTDTQYF,TRBV11-3,once,15,TRBD1,TRBJ2-3
TGTGCCAGCAGCCAAACTAGAGAGAATACGCAGTATTTT,CASSQTRENTQYF,TRBV3-1/TRBV3-2,NA,13,NA,TRBJ2-3
TGTGCCAGCAGCTTAGTTGGGACAGGGGAGGAGACCCAGTACTTC,CASSLVGTGEETQYF,TRBV7-3,NA,15,TRBD1,TRBJ2-5
TGTGCCAGCAGTGAGATACCCGGTAACTATGGCTACACCTTC,CASSEIPGNYGYTF,TRBV6-4,once,14,NA,TRBJ1-2
TGTGCCACGAACCGTGATCCCTACAATGAGCAGTTCTTC,CATNRDPYNEQFF,TRBV10-3,NA,13,NA,TRBJ2-1
TGCGCCAGCAGCTTGACTAGCGGGGGGCCAAGTACTTACAATGAGCAGTTCTTC,CASSLTSGGPSTYNEQFF,TRBV5-1,NA,18,TRBD2,TRBJ2-1
TGTGCCAGCAGCTGGGGCGGGGGGTCTCAAGAGACCCAGTACTTC,CASSWGGGSQETQYF,TRBV7-2,NA,15,TRBD2,TRBJ2-5
TGTGCCAGTAAGCGGAGTACAAGGGTACAAGATACGCAGTATTTT,CASKRSTRVQDTQYF,TRBV19,NA,15,NA,TRBJ2-3
TGTGCCAGCAGCTTTCTTCTGAACAATGAGCAGTTCTTC,CASSFLLNNEQFF,TRBV7-2,once,13,NA,TRBJ2-1
TGCAGCGTTGACGGGTCTAGCGGGGGGGCGGTAGATACGCAGTATTTT,CSVDGSSGGAVDTQYF,TRBV29-1,NA,16,TRBD2,TRBJ2-3
TGTGCCACCAGAAAGGGGGTTTCTGGTGGCTACACCTTC,CATRKGVSGGYTF,TRBV24-1,NA,13,NA,TRBJ1-2
TGTGCCAGCAGTGAATCGGGACAGGGATACGAAAAACTGTTTTTT,CASSESGQGYEKLFF,TRBV2,NA,15,TRBD1,TRBJ1-4
TGTGCCAGCTCGCTTACAGGGAACTTTAATGAAAAACTGTTTTTT,CASSLTGNFNEKLFF,TRBV18,NA,15,NA,TRBJ1-4
TGTGCCAGCAGCACCGACAGGGGGCAAGGCACTGAAGCTTTCTTT,CASSTDRGQGTEAFF,TRBV13,NA,15,TRBD1,TRBJ1-1
TGTGCCAGCACTTCACCGGGACAAGTTAATTCACCCCTCCACTTT,CASTSPGQVNSPLHF,TRBV28,NA,15,NA,TRBJ1-6
TGTGCCAGCAGTGAAGATCAGCGTAGCCGACAGCCCCAGCATTTT,CASSEDQRSRQPQHF,TRBV6-1,NA,15,NA,TRBJ1-5
TGTGCCAGCACCGCCCCGACAGACAATCAGCCCCAGCATTTT,CASTAPTDNQPQHF,TRBV28,NA,14,NA,TRBJ1-5
TGTGCCAGCAGTGAACGGGGGGCGCGAAATCAGCCCCAGCATTTT,CASSERGARNQPQHF,TRBV6-1,NA,15,NA,TRBJ1-5
TGTGCCACCAGTAATAGTCAGACCTTACCGGGGGAGCTGTTTTTT,CATSNSQTLPGELFF,TRBV24-1,few,15,NA,TRBJ2-2
TGTGCCAGCAGTAAAACTCAGGGGGACAACTATGGCTACACCTTC,CASSKTQGDNYGYTF,TRBV6-5,NA,15,TRBD1,TRBJ1-2
TGTGCCAGCAGCATAGCACGCACAGATACGCAGTATTTT,CASSIARTDTQYF,TRBV11-3,NA,13,NA,TRBJ2-3
TGTGCCAGCACCGCGAACAGGGGACAAGAGACCCAGTACTTC,CASTANRGQETQYF,TRBV6-5,NA,14,TRBD1,TRBJ2-5
TGTGCCAGCTCACCACGGTCTCAGGGACCGACCGGGGAGCTGTTTTTT,CASSPRSQGPTGELFF,TRBV18,few,16,NA,TRBJ2-2
TGTGCCAGCAGCAAAGAAGGGTTGTGGGCCAAAGAGACCCAGTACTTC,CASSKEGLWAKETQYF,TRBV21-1,NA,16,NA,TRBJ2-5
TGTGCCATCAGTGAGTCGGGAGGACTAGCTAATGAAAAACTGTTTTTT,CAISESGGLANEKLFF,TRBV10-3,medium-sized,16,NA,TRBJ1-4
TGCAGTGCCTCGAGACACACTGAAGCTTTCTTT,CSASRHTEAFF,TRBV20-1,NA,11,NA,TRBJ1-1
TGCGCCAGCAGCCACGGGACTAGCGGGGGCCGGATTCAGTACTTC,CASSHGTSGGRIQYF,TRBV4-1,NA,15,TRBD2,TRBJ2-4
TGTGCCAGCAGTCCATACGGGAGCGGGGGGGACACCGGGGAGCTGTTTTTT,CASSPYGSGGDTGELFF,TRBV27,NA,17,TRBD2,TRBJ2-2
TGCGCCAGCAGTGACCTACCAACTAGCGCAACCTACAATGAGCAGTTCTTC,CASSDLPTSATYNEQFF,TRBV10-1,NA,17,TRBD2,TRBJ2-1
TGTGCCAGCTCACCACCCTACCCAGGGGCGTTGGTCACTGAAGCTTTCTTT,CASSPPYPGALVTEAFF,TRBV18,NA,17,NA,TRBJ1-1
TGTGCCAGCAGCCCCGGGACGGTTAAAGAGACCCAGTACTTC,CASSPGTVKETQYF,TRBV11-3,NA,14,NA,TRBJ2-5
TGTGCCAGCAGCCAAGACGGAGGGGAAAATGAAAAACTGTTTTTT,CASSQDGGENEKLFF,TRBV3-1/TRBV3-2,NA,15,NA,TRBJ1-4
TGTGCCAGCGTAAAGACATTATTCACAGATACGCAGTATTTT,CASVKTLFTDTQYF,TRBV2,once,14,NA,TRBJ2-3
TGTGCCACCAGCAGAGATCAGGTACAGGCTGGAAACACCATATATTTT,CATSRDQVQAGNTIYF,TRBV15,NA,16,NA,TRBJ1-3
TGTGCCAGCTCACCACTCGAGGGGTTCCCAGGGAACTATGGCTACACCTTC,CASSPLEGFPGNYGYTF,TRBV18,NA,17,NA,TRBJ1-2
TGCGCCAGCAGCTTGGTTGGGGGTGGGATCGAGACCCAGTACTTC,CASSLVGGGIETQYF,TRBV5-1,NA,15,NA,TRBJ2-5
TGTGCCAGCGGCGGAACTAGCGGTGCCAATGAGCAGTTCTTC,CASGGTSGANEQFF,TRBV6-5,once,14,TRBD2,TRBJ2-1
TGCGCCAGCAGCCAAGGGTCGGGACAGGGAAATTATGGCTACACCTTC,CASSQGSGQGNYGYTF,TRBV4-1,few,16,TRBD1,TRBJ1-2
TGTGCCAGCACCCCAGCGGGCGGAGGGAGCACAGATACGCAGTATTTT,CASTPAGGGSTDTQYF,TRBV7-8,NA,16,NA,TRBJ2-3
TGTGCCAGTAATTCGGGACAGGCCGAATATAGCAATCAGCCCCAGCATTTT,CASNSGQAEYSNQPQHF,TRBV19,few,17,TRBD1,TRBJ1-5
TGTGCCAGCAGTGAAAGGGACAGGGGTCATCAGCCCCAGCATTTT,CASSERDRGHQPQHF,TRBV6-1,NA,15,TRBD1,TRBJ1-5
TGTGCCAGCAGCTCTCCCGCGAGCGGGAAAGAGACCCAGTACTTC,CASSSPASGKETQYF,TRBV7-2,NA,15,TRBD2,TRBJ2-5
TGTGCCAGCAGCAGGCCACCCGATCGGAGTCGCAATCAGCCCCAGCATTTT,CASSRPPDRSRNQPQHF,TRBV21-1,few,17,NA,TRBJ1-5